A single sample gave rise to the 4 T cell receptor beta chains below, sequenced in a study of T cell responses to AZD1222 COVID-19 vaccine (dated by TCRdb to about 2021). The sample's time point label is to be understood as: about 28 days (+/-7) after the second vaccine dose. The method was the immunoSEQ multiplex PCR assay. TCRdb carries this immuneACCESS record with in-frame sequences only. Its versions omit some clonotypes, under half of them owing to an unresolved V gene in the studies checked, with the rest unexplained. The sample has approximately 120,000 clones on record, around 83% of them singletons. The ten largest clones represent less than 5.5% of the sample. The material sequenced was peripheral blood, taken 28 days after the second AZD1222 dose. The receptors stem from an adult who received the AZD1222 COVID-19 vaccine.

This chain uses TRBV18 with TRBJ2-6; 8 bases line up with TRBD1. The V gene's germline CDR1 is KGHSH and CDR2 LQKENI. This CDR3 spans 18 amino acids. V dropped 0 bases and J dropped 3; count of bases not matched to a gene: 7. The CDR3 DNA reads as TGTGCCAGCTCACCACCCCAGACAGGGGTTAGTGGGGCCAACGTCCTGACTTTC. This codes for CASSPPQTGVSGANVLTF.

The genes are TRBV5-1 and TRBJ2-1; 11 nucleotides line up with TRBD2. V lost 4 bases, J lost 2 bases, and 14 bases stayed unmatched. The CDR3 is 19 amino acids. The germline CDR1 and CDR2 sequences are SGHRS and YFSETQ. CDR3 DNA: TGCGCCAGCAGCCAGGGGGGACTAGCGGCCGAAAACCCCTACAATGAGCAGTTCTTC. This encodes CASSQGGLAAENPYNEQFF.

V gene TRBV7-9 combines with J gene TRBJ1-1; D is undetermined. Germline-derived CDR1 and CDR2 are SEHNR and FQNEAQ (reference sequence). The CDR3 has 11 amino acids. V lost 1 base to trimming and J lost 8 bases, with 5 bases between them. CDR3 in DNA: TGTGCCAGCAGCTTAGGGTCGGAAGCTTTCTTT. Its protein is CASSLGSEAFF.

The rearrangement joins TRBV27 to TRBJ1-1, with D hard to call. This CDR3 is built from 15 residues. V was clipped by 5 bases and J by 2 bases, with 15 bases between them. CDR1 is MNHEY, CDR2 SMNVEV, per germline (reference sequence). CDR3 amino acids: CASSPFGRTNTEAFF. The CDR3 coding sequence is TGTGCCAGCAGTCCCTTCGGCAGGACTAACACTGAAGCTTTCTTT.